The 10 T cell receptor beta chains reported below all come from one sample, sequenced in a study of cytomegalovirus exposure and HLA in healthy donors. PCR amplification relied on 60 Vbeta primers (plus 13 Jbeta primers). Libraries were prepared by immunoSEQ multiplex PCR; TCRdb keeps only in-frame clonotypes and omits some of them. The sample carries a few hundred thousand clones, around nine tenths recorded once. Sequenced sample: PBMCs. The receptor set was obtained from a girl aged 2 to 9 in good health and CMV-seronegative.

The rearrangement links TRBV5-5 to TRBJ2-7, with 8 bases lining up with TRBD1. The CDR3 totals 15 residues. The V gene end was trimmed by 0 bases and the J gene end by 4 bases; junction bases not matched to a gene: 6. Germline V lookup: CDR1 SGHKS, CDR2 YYEKEE (reference sequence). CDR3 in amino acids: CASSLVGRGLYEQYF. The CDR3 nucleotides are TGTGCCAGCAGCTTGGTCGGCAGGGGGCTATACGAGCAGTACTTC.

This rearrangement joins TRBV6-1 to TRBJ2-2, with D maybe TRBD1 (5 bases). The CDR3 contains 14 residues. V was clipped by 2 bases and J by 4 bases, with 8 bases between them. Germline loops: CDR1 MNHNS, CDR2 SASEGT. The DNA of the CDR3 is TGTGCCAGCAGTGAAATCAGGGCCACCGGGGAGCTGTTTTTT. The encoded protein is CASSEIRATGELFF.

Points on this clone: Other DNA sequences in the sample encode the same CDR3. The rearrangement joins TRBV13 to TRBJ2-7, with unresolved D. CDR1 PRHDT and CDR2 FYEKMQ come from the germline V gene (reference sequence). Trimming stripped 2 bases from V and 5 bases from J, with 7 bases between. The CDR3 consists of 12 residues. This chain's CDR3 is CASSLSPDEQYF. In nucleotides, the CDR3 is TGTGCCAGCAGCTTATCCCCCGACGAGCAGTACTTC.

The gene calls are TRBV12-2 and TRBJ1-5; the D call TRBD1 from the table was never checked on the DNA. TRBV12-2 is a pseudogene locus. This CDR3 is built from 14 residues. The CDR3 spells CASRPDRVQQPQHF. CDR3 coding DNA: TGTGCAAGTCGCCCGGACAGGGTTCAGCAGCCCCAGCATTTT.

This rearrangement joins TRBV5-1 to TRBJ2-7; perhaps TRBD1 as D (7 bases). This CDR3 has 15 residues. Deletions cut 0 bases from V and 6 bases from J, with 16 bases between. The V gene's germline CDR1 is SGHRS and CDR2 YFSETQ. CDR3 loop: CASSLAQGGPPEQYF. The CDR3 DNA is TGCGCCAGCAGCTTGGCCCAGGGGGGCCCTCCCGAGCAGTACTTC. Supplemented by reference TRBV5-1 and TRBJ2-7, the full variable domain reads KAGVTQTPRYLIKTRGQQVTLSCSPISGHRSVSWYQQTPGQGLQFLFEYFSETQRNKGNFPGRFSGRQFSNSRSEMNVSTLELGDSALYLCASSLAQGGPPEQYFGPGTRLTVT.

The rearrangement joins TRBV6-5 to TRBJ2-5, with 9 positions matching TRBD1. The end of the DNA fits TRBJ2-7 better, so the J call may be wrong. Per the germline V gene, CDR1 is MNHEY and CDR2 is SVGAGI. The CDR3 loop spans 15 amino acids. The CDR3 is CASSPPGQGSYEQYF. The CDR3 nucleotides are TGTGCCAGCAGTCCTCCGGGACAGGGATCCTACGAGCAGTACTTC.

CDR3 sequence (DNA): TGTGCCAGCAGTTTCGCGGACTATGGCTACACCTTC. This gives the protein CASSFADYGYTF. The V gene is TRBV6-5, the J gene TRBJ1-2; unclear D gene. The CDR3 totals 12 residues. The germline V gene encodes CDR1 MNHEY and CDR2 SVGAGI. V was clipped by 4 bases and J by 3 bases, with 6 bases between them.

To note about this clone: Other nucleotide sequences from this sample produce the same CDR3. The V gene is TRBV27, the J gene TRBJ2-6, with D possibly being TRBD2 (5 bases). This CDR3 has 16 amino acids. Germline CDR1 MNHEY, CDR2 SMNVEV (reference sequence). V was cut by 0 bases and J by 0 bases, with 6 bases left in between. The CDR3: CASSLSGSSGANVLTF. CDR3 sequence (DNA): TGTGCCAGCAGTTTATCAGGGAGCTCTGGGGCCAACGTCCTGACTTTC.

The rearrangement uses TRBV28 and TRBJ1-5; D gene ambiguous. CDR1 and CDR2 (germline): MDHEN, SYDVKM. Deletions cut 8 bases from V and 2 bases from J, with 19 bases between. The CDR3 has 16 residues. The CDR3 loop reads CASLAGGPVGNQPQHF. The CDR3 coding sequence is TGTGCCAGCCTGGCGGGAGGGCCGGTGGGCAATCAGCCCCAGCATTTT.

The chain combines TRBV11-2 with TRBJ2-7; TRBD1 matches 8 bases. The germline gives CDR1 SGHAT, CDR2 FQNNGV. The junction had 10 bases not matched to a gene; V was cut back by 5 bases and J by 4 bases. This CDR3 has 15 amino acids. The CDR3: CASSAQTGEWYEQYF. DNA for the CDR3: TGTGCCAGCAGCGCGCAGACAGGGGAGTGGTACGAGCAGTACTTC. The full variable domain, with the rest looked up from reference TRBV11-2 and TRBJ2-7, is EAGVAQSPRYKIIEKRQSVAFWCNPISGHATLYWYQQILGQGPKLLIQFQNNGVVDDSQLPKDRFSAERLKGVDSTLKIQPAKLEDSAVYLCASSAQTGEWYEQYFGPGTRLTVT.